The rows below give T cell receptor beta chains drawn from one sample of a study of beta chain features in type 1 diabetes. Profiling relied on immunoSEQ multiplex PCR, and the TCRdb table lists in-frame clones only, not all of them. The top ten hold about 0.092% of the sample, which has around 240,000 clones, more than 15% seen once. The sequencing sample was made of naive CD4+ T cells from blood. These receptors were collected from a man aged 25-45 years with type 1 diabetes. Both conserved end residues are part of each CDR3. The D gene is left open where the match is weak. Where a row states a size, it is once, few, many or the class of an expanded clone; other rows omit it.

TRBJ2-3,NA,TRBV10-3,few,CAISESASTDTQYF,TGTGCCATCAGTGAGTCGGCCAGCACAGATACGCAGTATTTT
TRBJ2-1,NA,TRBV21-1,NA,CASSKGRGHLYNEQFF,TGTGCCAGCAGCAAAGGGAGGGGACACCTTTACAATGAGCAGTTCTTC
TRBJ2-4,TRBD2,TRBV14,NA,CASSRAGVANIQYF,TGTGCCAGCAGTAGAGCGGGAGTCGCGAACATTCAGTACTTC
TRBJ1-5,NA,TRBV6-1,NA,CASSEGGGNQPQHF,TGTGCCAGCAGTGAAGGGGGGGGCAATCAGCCCCAGCATTTT
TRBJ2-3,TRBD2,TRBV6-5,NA,CASSYAGTSVPDTQYF,TGTGCCAGCAGTTACGCCGGGACTAGCGTCCCAGATACGCAGTATTTT
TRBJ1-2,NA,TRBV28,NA,CAAGDRFGNGYTF,TGTGCCGCGGGCGACAGATTCGGTAATGGCTACACCTTC
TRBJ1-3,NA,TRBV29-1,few,CSVGARENTIYF,TGCAGCGTTGGTGCCAGGGAGAACACCATATATTTT
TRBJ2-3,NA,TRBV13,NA,CASSLGGNTQYF,TGTGCCAGCAGCTTAGGAGGTAATACGCAGTATTTT
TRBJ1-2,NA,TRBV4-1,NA,CASSPRANYGYTF,TGCGCCAGCAGCCCCCGAGCTAACTATGGCTACACCTTC
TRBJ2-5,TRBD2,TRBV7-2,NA,CASRKAGTSGGGSAQYF,TGTGCCAGCAGGAAGGCCGGGACTAGCGGGGGAGGCTCGGCCCAGTACTTC